The T cell receptor beta chain under discussion was sequenced for a study of patients and donors after allogeneic stem cell transplantation. MiXCR was run by TCRdb on the RT-PCR reads, yielding one entry per CDR3 protein. The sample lists around 200,000 distinct CDR3 sequences, around 40% seen once, with under 14% in the top ten. This clonotype was observed a few times. CDR1 and CDR2 (germline): KGHSH, LQKENI. The CDR3 runs to 16 residues. Trimming took 4 bases from V and 8 from J; bases not matched to a gene: 15. The chain joins TRBV18 to TRBJ1-1, with 8 bases lining up with TRBD1. This TCR was sampled from a human donor who was either an allogeneic HSCT recipient or a stem cell or donor lymphocyte infusion donor (not recorded which). It is not recorded whose cells these are; they may come from a transplant donor. The sample consisted of blood, either unsorted or a sorted T cell fraction (not recorded which). The CDR3 region has the DNA TGTGCCAGCTCACGGACCGAGACAGGGGCGGGACTGGAAGCTTTCTTT. Protein sequence: CASSRTETGAGLEAFF.